This T cell receptor beta chain comes out of a study of cytomegalovirus exposure and HLA in healthy donors (dated by TCRdb to the late 2010s). About the study as a whole: The 500 to 800 repertoires of the first cohort and the 110 or so validation repertoires were produced on the same platform, according to a later analysis. The aim of the study was to test whether cataloging public T cell receptors could identify signatures of past pathogen exposure. Besides the first cohort of more than 650 subjects, a separate validation cohort made up of some 110 different subjects was used. To predict cytomegalovirus infection status, the study brought together high-throughput TCR immunosequencing, statistical association of individual TCRs with disease status, and machine learning. Study-level results and caveats: Three of the identified cytomegalovirus-associated TCR beta chains were confirmed in vitro to be specific for cytomegalovirus antigens. A later analysis had no HLA typing for the validation cohort, so co-occurrence there was scored across all 130 or so repertoires. Most TCR sequences were seen in very few donors, while some public TCRs were found in many individuals. Cytomegalovirus status was reported to be diagnosed by the classifier with high specificity and sensitivity in both the original and validation cohorts. According to the authors, the approach could potentially be generalized to other disease states and immunological phenotypes. In the study, some 180 TCR beta chains were listed as associated with cytomegalovirus. In a later analysis, TCRs clustered in the first cohort were found to also tend to co-occur in the approximately 120 validation repertoires, with 90% to 95% of cluster scores above 0.

The method behind the library was the immunoSEQ multiplex PCR assay. The published analysis was carried out like this. To diagnose cytomegalovirus status from the catalog of TCR beta chain sequences, a statistical classification framework was built. The clones in this table, taken by TCRdb from immuneACCESS, are in-frame only. Not every clone is retained; where verified, under half of the shortfall comes from an unresolved V gene, and the cause of the rest is unknown. For V, J and clone size, that table is used; D and trimming come from the DNA. The sample table records some 180,000 clones; about 81% of these occur just once. The top ten constitute around 1.2% of the sample. The germline V gene encodes CDR1 GTSNPN and CDR2 SVGIG (reference sequence). The CDR3 runs 13 residues from the cysteine to the phenylalanine. CDR3 DNA is the only sequence kept; it has 39 bases, read in frame from the first base. Cut back by 2 bases and 9 bases, the V and J ends lie 11 bases apart.

Concerning this clone itself: This clone's antigen is unknown. Per-nucleotide qualities are absent, and no much larger clonotype sits a single base away.

Donors formed part of the validation cohort, which comprised 120 subjects and was distinct from the first cohort of fewer than 750 subjects. The origin of this receptor is a woman aged 30 to 39 in good health and CMV-seronegative. The chain is made from TRBV30 and TRBJ1-6; the D region possibly corresponds to TRBD1 (6 bases align). The material sequenced was PBMCs. The nucleotide sequence is given as TGTGCCTGGAGTACAGGGTATCGTTCACCCCTCCACTTT. Translated, it gives CAWSTGYRSPLHF.